Here is one T cell receptor (beta chain) with its context. Its target is unknown. This entry is derived from a study of identical twins. TCRdb used MiXCR to reprocess the 5' RACE reads, holding one entry per CDR3 protein. This table has 650,000 to 750,000 distinct CDR3 sequences, around 20% appearing once. General observations from the study: Models underestimated out-of-frame TCR alpha sharing in monozygotic twins.

The CDR3 length is 14 residues. Trimming took 4 bases from V and 0 from J, leaving 9 bases between them. This same sample was also taken into another study, of T cells expressing NK-cell markers. That paper adds: It was sorted CD3+CD56-NKG2C+, CD3+CD56+NKG2C- and CD3+CD56+NKG2C+ T cells that provided the TCR beta repertoires. Of eight sequenced donors, seven were HCMV-seropositive and one HCMV-seronegative. Restriction of the sorted population to alpha-beta TCR T cells was achieved in several experiments with an anti-gamma-delta TCR antibody.

The specimen was PBMCs. The source of this sequence is a woman aged 18-29 years in good health. The chain carries TRBV12-3 or TRBV12-4 and TRBJ1-1, with D unclear. The CDR3 loop reads CASSSIDLNTEAFF. The CDR3 nucleotides read TGTGCCAGCAGTTCCATAGATCTGAACACTGAAGCTTTCTTT.